This passage covers 23 T cell receptor beta chains from one sample sequenced in a study of technical replicates of blood from a handful of donors. The protocol was immunoSEQ multiplex PCR, while the TCRdb copy is restricted to in-frame clones and leaves out a portion. The data hold tens of thousands of clones, with 93% observed a single time. Sequencing used T cells isolated from PBMCs. These receptors all come from a human donor in good health.

The chain combines TRBV6-5 with TRBJ1-4; no firm D call. Germline values: CDR1 MNHEY, CDR2 SVGAGI. Trimming took 4 bases from V and 6 from J, leaving 15 bases between them. The CDR3 covers 15 residues. The CDR3 DNA sequence: TGTGCCAGCAGTTCAGCCGGTCCCGGGGATGAAAAACTGTTTTTT. Its protein product is CASSSAGPGDEKLFF.

This sequence joins TRBV10-3 and TRBJ2-5, with D tentatively TRBD2 (6 bases). CDR1 is ENHRY, CDR2 SYGVKD, per germline. The CDR3 runs to 15 residues. V was trimmed by 4 bases and J by 2 bases, leaving 14 bases between them. CDR3 sequence (DNA): TGTGCCATCAGTGGTGGCGGGGTGGTACAAGAGACCCAGTACTTC. Translation: CAISGGGVVQETQYF.

This chain links TRBV5-1 with TRBJ2-1; 11 nucleotides line up with TRBD2. The CDR3 spans 15 residues. V trimming: 4 bases; J trimming: 5 bases; junction bases outside the gene matches: 5. Germline V lookup: CDR1 SGHRS, CDR2 YFSETQ. The CDR3: CASSITSGRDNEQFF. Written as DNA, the CDR3 is TGCGCCAGCAGCATTACTAGCGGGAGAGACAATGAGCAGTTCTTC.

The V gene is TRBV7-2, the J gene TRBJ2-5; D unclear. V was pared by 6 bases and J by 5 bases, with 16 bases between. Germline CDR1 SGHTA, CDR2 FQGNSA. The CDR3 consists of 14 residues. The CDR3 region is CASRQSTIYETQYF. In DNA, the CDR3 is TGTGCCAGCAGACAAAGTACTATTTATGAGACCCAGTACTTC.

The chain links TRBV6-6 to TRBJ1-4; the match to TRBD1 covers 8 bases. Trimming removed 7 bases from V and 7 bases from J; junction bases left unmatched: 8. This CDR3 is built from 14 residues. Germline V gene data show CDR1 as MNHNY and CDR2 as SVGAGI (reference sequence). The CDR3 nucleotides are TGTGCCAGCAACCTAGGAACAGGGGGTGAAAAACTGTTTTTT. It is translated as CASNLGTGGEKLFF.

This clone was detected only once. V and J are TRBV28 and TRBJ2-5; D perhaps matches TRBD1 (5 bases). Trimming left V 8 bases short and J 5 bases short, with 12 bases between. CDR1 is MDHEN, CDR2 SYDVKM, per germline. The CDR3 totals 12 residues. In DNA, the CDR3 is TGTGCCAGCGGGCAGGGTTCGGAGACCCAGTACTTC. It yields the protein CASGQGSETQYF.

The gene calls are TRBV7-3 and TRBJ1-6; 7 bases map to TRBD1. CDR3 length: 16 amino acids. Germline V gene data show CDR1 as SGHTA and CDR2 as FQGTGA. V dropped 4 bases and J dropped 9; count of bases not matched to a gene: 12. The CDR3 reads CASSSDEQGLRSPLHF. CDR3 sequence (DNA): TGTGCCAGCAGCTCAGACGAACAGGGGTTACGTTCACCCCTCCACTTT. Full variable domain (remainder filled in from reference TRBV7-3 and TRBJ1-6): GAGVSQTPSNKVTEKGKYVELRCDPISGHTALYWYRQSLGQGPEFLIYFQGTGAADDSGLPNDRFFAVRPEGSVSTLKIQRTERGDSAVYLCASSSDEQGLRSPLHFGNGTRLTVT.

The chain couples TRBV28 to TRBJ2-5; 8 bases fit TRBD1. CDR3 length equals 16 residues. J gave up 4 bases and V 6 bases, and 13 bases lay outside the gene matches. Looked up from germline, CDR1 is MDHEN and CDR2 is SYDVKM. CDR3 nucleotide sequence: TGTGCCAGCAGAACAGCCCAGACAGGGGTACGAGAGACCCAGTACTTC. It encodes CASRTAQTGVRETQYF. The full variable domain, completed using reference TRBV28 and TRBJ2-5, is DVKVTQSSRYLVKRTGEKVFLECVQDMDHENMFWYRQDPGLGLRLIYFSYDVKMKEKGDIPEGYSVSREKKERFSLILESASTNQTSMYLCASRTAQTGVRETQYFGPGTRLLVL.

The V call is TRBV7-2, the J call TRBJ2-3; 11 bases align to TRBD1. The germline gives CDR1 SGHTA, CDR2 FQGNSA. The J segment lost 6 bases and the V segment lost 5 bases, leaving 7 bases of the junction unmatched. The CDR3 has 15 residues. Here the CDR3 DNA reads TGTGCCAGCAGCCGGGACAGGGGGTTCCTGGATACGCAGTATTTT. This encodes CASSRDRGFLDTQYF.

DNA for the CDR3: TGCGCCAGCACTACGGCCGGGTCGGAAGAGACCCAGTACTTC. Translated: CASTTAGSEETQYF. The chain combines TRBV5-1 with TRBJ2-5; D is unclear. Germline V lookup: CDR1 SGHRS, CDR2 YFSETQ. CDR3 length: 14 amino acids. The V end was cut by 6 bases, the J end by 3 bases, with 15 bases between.

The rearrangement joins TRBV27 to TRBJ2-2, with 7 bases aligning to TRBD1. Unmatched junction bases numbered 10, after V lost 6 bases and J lost 0 bases. CDR1 and CDR2 from the germline V gene are MNHEY and SMNVEV (reference sequence). The CDR3 has 17 residues. CDR3 in amino acids: CASSPDLGQPNTGELFF. Written as DNA, the CDR3 is TGTGCCAGCAGCCCGGACCTGGGACAGCCGAACACCGGGGAGCTGTTTTTT.

V gene TRBV4-1 combines with J gene TRBJ1-5, with D hard to call. The CDR3 runs to 13 residues. V shed 0 bases and J shed 8 bases, with 8 bases lying between them. Germline CDR1 is MGHRA and CDR2 is YSYEKL. The CDR3 region is CASSQDRGKPQHF. CDR3 nucleotide sequence: TGCGCCAGCAGCCAAGATCGGGGAAAGCCCCAGCATTTT.

CDR3 protein: CASSLQRVGGYEKLFF. The DNA for the CDR3 is TGCGCCAGCAGCTTACAAAGGGTAGGGGGTTATGAAAAACTGTTTTTT. The chain uses TRBV4-1 and TRBJ1-4, with D perhaps matching TRBD1 (6 bases). Looked up from germline, CDR1 is MGHRA and CDR2 is YSYEKL. Trimming removed 5 bases from V and 6 bases from J, with 19 bases in between. This CDR3 comprises 16 residues.

This chain links TRBV28 with TRBJ2-3; 7 nucleotides align to TRBD2. Germline CDR1 is MDHEN and CDR2 is SYDVKM. V gave up 1 base and J gave up 4 bases; unmatched junction bases: 2. This CDR3 is 14 amino acids long. CDR3 nucleotide sequence: TGTGCCAGCAGTTTATTGGCGGGGGCAGATACGCAGTATTTT. It translates to CASSLLAGADTQYF. Combining the CDR3 with reference TRBV28 and TRBJ2-3 gives the whole variable domain DVKVTQSSRYLVKRTGEKVFLECVQDMDHENMFWYRQDPGLGLRLIYFSYDVKMKEKGDIPEGYSVSREKKERFSLILESASTNQTSMYLCASSLLAGADTQYFGPGTRLTVL.

The genes are TRBV7-9 and TRBJ2-7, with 13 bases that match TRBD2. V lost 5 bases, J lost 3 bases, and 7 bases stayed unmatched. Germline V gives CDR1 SEHNR, CDR2 FQNEAQ (reference sequence). The CDR3 spans 16 residues. Here the CDR3 DNA reads TGTGCCAGCAGCGGTCGACTAGCGGGAGGTCGCTACGAGCAGTACTTC. Amino acid sequence: CASSGRLAGGRYEQYF.

The V call is TRBV6-4, the J call TRBJ2-1, with D possibly TRBD1 on 6 matching bases. The V and J ends lost 9 bases and 4 bases respectively, with 16 bases between them. The CDR3 has 14 residues. Germline CDR1 MRHNA, CDR2 SNTAGT. The CDR3 bases are TGTGCCAGTATTAGGACAGCTACTTACAATGAGCAGTTCTTC. This translates into CASIRTATYNEQFF.

The J gene is TRBJ2-1, the V gene TRBV19; D not certain. This CDR3 has 14 residues. Germline assignment: CDR1 LNHDA and CDR2 SQIVND (reference sequence). V lost 1 base, J lost 6 bases, and 10 bases lay in between. The CDR3 DNA reads TGTGCCAGTAGTATAGGTTCCCCCCTCAATGAGCAGTTCTTC. This translates into CASSIGSPLNEQFF. The full variable domain, in which reference TRBV19 and TRBJ2-1 provide the parts outside the CDR3, is DGGITQSPKYLFRKEGQNVTLSCEQNLNHDAMYWYRQDPGQGLRLIYYSQIVNDFQKGDIAEGYSVSREKKESFPLTVTSAQKNPTAFYLCASSIGSPLNEQFFGPGTRLTVL.

The chain carries TRBV19 and TRBJ2-1, with 11 positions matching TRBD2. The V gene end was trimmed by 5 bases and the J gene end by 5 bases; junction bases not matched to a gene: 8. There are 16 residues in the CDR3. Germline assignment: CDR1 LNHDA and CDR2 SQIVND (reference sequence). The CDR3 loop reads CASSSLSGGANNEQFF. In nucleotides, the CDR3 is TGTGCCAGTAGTTCTCTTAGCGGGGGGGCCAACAATGAGCAGTTCTTC.

This clone was recorded only once. The chain employs TRBV27 and TRBJ1-5, with TRBD1 matching 8 bases. The V and J ends lost 8 bases and 5 bases, in that order; junction bases with no gene match: 8. Germline V lookup: CDR1 MNHEY, CDR2 SMNVEV (reference sequence). The CDR3 extends over 14 amino acids. CDR3 protein: CASGLGRGHQPQHF. The CDR3 DNA sequence: TGTGCCAGCGGGCTTGGCAGGGGGCATCAGCCCCAGCATTTT.

The CDR3 DNA is TGTGCCAGCGGCCAGGACAGGGGGATACCCTACGAGCAGTACTTC. Translating gives CASGQDRGIPYEQYF. J is TRBJ2-7 and V is TRBV7-9; 10 bases agree with TRBD1. Losses at the gene ends were 8 bases for V and 2 bases for J; bases not matched to a gene: 9. Per germline, CDR1 SEHNR and CDR2 FQNEAQ (reference sequence). The CDR3 covers 15 residues.

The chain combines TRBV7-9 with TRBJ1-5; D is undetermined. This CDR3 spans 13 amino acids. Germline assignment: CDR1 SEHNR and CDR2 FQNEAQ (reference sequence). Trimming left V 5 bases short and J 2 bases short, with 7 bases between. In DNA form, the CDR3 reads TGTGCCAGCAGCCCGCTACGCAATCAGCCCCAGCATTTT. Its translation is CASSPLRNQPQHF.

The chain combines TRBV5-1 with TRBJ2-2, with 8 bases aligning to TRBD2. The CDR3 runs to 16 residues. Germline V gives CDR1 SGHRS, CDR2 YFSETQ. Losses at the gene ends were 2 bases for V and 1 base for J; bases not matched to a gene: 4. CDR3 protein: CASSFFSGENTGELFF. The CDR3 DNA sequence: TGCGCCAGCAGCTTCTTTAGCGGGGAGAACACCGGGGAGCTGTTTTTT. The variable domain in full, completed from reference TRBV5-1 and TRBJ2-2, reads KAGVTQTPRYLIKTRGQQVTLSCSPISGHRSVSWYQQTPGQGLQFLFEYFSETQRNKGNFPGRFSGRQFSNSRSEMNVSTLELGDSALYLCASSFFSGENTGELFFGEGSRLTVL.

This rearrangement joins TRBV4-1 to TRBJ2-5; 14 bases are shared with TRBD2. Germline-derived CDR1 and CDR2 are MGHRA and YSYEKL. The CDR3 has 16 amino acids. V dropped 4 bases and J dropped 9; count of bases not matched to a gene: 10. CDR3 nucleotide sequence: TGCGCCAGCAGCCCGGGACTAGCGGGGGCCGGGGGGGCCCAGTACTTC. This translates into CASSPGLAGAGGAQYF.